The 30 T cell receptor beta chains below all came from one sample that was sequenced in a study of T cells in Graves' hyperthyroidism and ophthalmopathy. What was amplified from RNA transcripts were TCR beta CDR3 regions. First-round RT-PCR with HTBI primers amplified the TCR CDR3 region. MiXCR, applied by TCRdb to the multiplex PCR reads, yields one record per CDR3 protein. The table shows 500,000 to 650,000 distinct CDR3 sequences, with 46% occurring only once. Sequences were obtained from peripheral blood or thyroid tissue (not recorded which). These receptors were obtained from an adult woman with Graves' disease, either hyperthyroidism or ophthalmopathy (not recorded which).

This clonotype was detected many times. This chain links TRBV20-1 with TRBJ2-5, with D possibly matching TRBD2 (6 bases). Deletions cut 0 bases from V and 7 bases from J, with 18 bases between. This CDR3 has 15 residues. CDR1 and CDR2 (germline): DFQATT, SNEGSKA (reference sequence). Written as DNA, the CDR3 is TGCAGTGCTAGAGAACTAGGGAGGACCTTTGGGACCCAGTACTTC. Its protein product is CSARELGRTFGTQYF.

V and J are TRBV29-1 and TRBJ2-7; 7 bases agree with TRBD1. The CDR3 totals 13 residues. V dropped 8 bases and J dropped 0; count of bases not matched to a gene: 7. Germline-derived CDR1 and CDR2 are SQVTM and ANQGSEA. The CDR3 loop reads CSLGTVSSYEQYF. The DNA of the CDR3 is TGCAGCCTTGGGACAGTTAGCTCCTACGAGCAGTACTTC.

The chain uses TRBV12-3 or TRBV12-4 and TRBJ1-2; 10 bases fit TRBD1. J lost 8 bases, V lost 3 bases, and 3 bases had no gene match. CDR3 length equals 13 residues. The CDR3 is CASSLGQGQGYTF. CDR3 nucleotide sequence: TGTGCCAGCAGTTTGGGACAGGGGCAAGGCTACACCTTC.

The chain employs TRBV15 and TRBJ1-5; 7 nucleotides align to TRBD1. Germline V gene data show CDR1 as LNHNV and CDR2 as YYDKDF (reference sequence). CDR3 length: 18 residues. V was pared by 0 bases and J by 4 bases, with 12 bases of the junction left unmatched. This CDR3 reads CATSRDIQGTATNQPQHF. CDR3 in DNA: TGTGCCACCAGCAGAGATATTCAAGGGACAGCTACGAATCAGCCCCAGCATTTT.

The table lists this clonotype with a few counts. The V call is TRBV12-3 or TRBV12-4, the J call TRBJ1-5, with D perhaps TRBD1 (5 bases). Trimming pared 7 bases from V and 7 bases from J, leaving 20 bases between. The CDR3 consists of 15 residues. Here the CDR3 DNA reads TGTGCCAGCACCAGATCGGGTAGGGGAGGCCAGCCCCAGCATTTT. Its protein is CASTRSGRGGQPQHF.

This clonotype has only a few counts. A much larger clonotype is one base distant, so this may be a read error. V gene TRBV10-3 combines with J gene TRBJ2-5; D gene ambiguous. V dropped 6 bases and J dropped 0 bases, with 11 bases sitting between them. The CDR3 totals 14 residues. Germline loops: CDR1 ENHRY, CDR2 SYGVKD. CDR3 sequence reads: CAIRDTANQETQYF. The DNA of the CDR3 is TGTGCCATCAGGGATACAGCGAACCAAGAGACCCAGTACTTC.

The V call is TRBV7-9, the J call TRBJ2-2; D call uncertain. The CDR3 runs to 13 residues. Trimming took 1 base from V and 7 from J, leaving 7 bases between them. The germline V gene has CDR1 SEHNR and CDR2 FQNEAQ (reference sequence). As DNA, the CDR3 is TGTGCCAGCAGCTTAGACTTGTACGGGGAGCTGTTTTTT. Encoded protein: CASSLDLYGELFF.

This clonotype appeared a few times. The V and J genes are TRBV10-3 and TRBJ2-1; 8 bases map to TRBD2. CDR1 is ENHRY, CDR2 SYGVKD, per germline. J gave up 10 bases and V 9 bases, and 14 bases lay outside the gene matches. This CDR3 region has 14 residues. The CDR3 DNA sequence: TGTGCCATTCAGCGGGGGCGGAGGGATGAGGAGCAGTTCTTC. Its protein product is CAIQRGRRDEEQFF.

This chain uses TRBV10-3 with TRBJ1-1; TRBD1 agrees at 9 bases. Trimming at V came to 6 bases and at J to 5 bases, leaving 13 bases not matched to a gene. The germline gives CDR1 ENHRY, CDR2 SYGVKD. CDR3 length: 16 amino acids. The CDR3 bases are TGTGCCATCAGCGAGGACAGGGGCAGGGAGAAGACTGAAGCTTTCTTT. Translation: CAISEDRGREKTEAFF.

This clonotype was seen just once. J is TRBJ1-3 and V is TRBV29-1; 10 bases align to TRBD1. The CDR3 totals 16 residues. Germline trimming cut 6 bases from V and 7 bases from J; bases unmatched to any gene: 15. Germline CDR1 and CDR2: SQVTM and ANQGSEA. In nucleotides, the CDR3 is TGCAGCGTCACACCTGCTCTAGCGGGACAGGGGAACACCATATATTTT. Its translation is CSVTPALAGQGNTIYF.

The gene calls are TRBV5-1 and TRBJ1-4, with D tentatively TRBD1 (6 bases). There are 14 residues in the CDR3. Trimming removed 2 bases from V and 5 bases from J, with 10 bases in between. The V gene's germline CDR1 is SGHRS and CDR2 YFSETQ. CDR3 amino acids: CASSFPGANEKLFF. The CDR3 DNA follows: TGCGCCAGCAGCTTCCCAGGGGCGAATGAAAAACTGTTTTTT.

The V gene is TRBV20-1, the J gene TRBJ1-2; D is possibly TRBD1 (5 bases). The CDR3 has 14 amino acids. V lost 7 bases and J lost 4, with 19 bases in between. Per germline, CDR1 DFQATT and CDR2 SNEGSKA (reference sequence). The CDR3 region has the DNA TGCAGTGGCCTGAGTACAGGATTTGGCTATGGCTACACCTTC. It translates to CSGLSTGFGYGYTF.

This clonotype was seen only a few times. The J gene is TRBJ1-2, the V gene TRBV24-1, with D maybe TRBD1 (6 bases). The CDR3 is 14 residues long. Germline V gene sequence: CDR1 KGHDR, CDR2 SFDVKD. Trimming cost V 4 bases and J 6 bases, with 14 bases left between them. CDR3 sequence: CATSDHQGRDGYTF. CDR3 sequence (DNA): TGTGCCACCAGTGACCACCAGGGGAGGGATGGCTACACCTTC.

This clonotype has ten or more counts. This chain connects TRBV10-3 to TRBJ1-2, with a tentative D call TRBD1 (5 bases). Trimming removed 3 bases at V and 4 bases at J, with 12 bases between. CDR3 length equals 14 residues. CDR1 and CDR2 (germline): ENHRY, SYGVKD. In DNA form, the CDR3 reads TGTGCCATCAGTGATCGGGGGACGGTCTATGGCTACACCTTC. It translates to CAISDRGTVYGYTF.

The gene calls are TRBV7-2 and TRBJ2-7; tentative D call: TRBD1 (5 bases). V lost 6 bases and J lost 5, with 11 bases in between. The CDR3 totals 12 residues. Per germline, CDR1 SGHTA and CDR2 FQGNSA. The CDR3 loop reads CASSWGQDEQYF. The CDR3 DNA follows: TGTGCCAGCAGTTGGGGCCAGGACGAGCAGTACTTC.

The chain is built from TRBV15 and TRBJ1-3; 9 bases line up with TRBD1. The germline V gene encodes CDR1 LNHNV and CDR2 YYDKDF (reference sequence). The CDR3 runs to 14 residues. Trimming at V came to 4 bases and at J to 6 bases, leaving 4 bases not matched to a gene. The CDR3 bases are TGTGCCACCAGCACCCGGGACAGGGCAAACACCATATATTTT. It specifies CATSTRDRANTIYF.

At least ten counts were recorded for this clonotype. The chain carries TRBV5-5 and TRBJ1-6; D perhaps matches TRBD1 (5 bases). Germline CDR1 is SGHKS and CDR2 is YYEKEE (reference sequence). V lost 6 bases and J lost 0, with 16 bases in between. The CDR3 has 17 residues. The CDR3 sequence is CASTVAARGSYNSPLHF. The CDR3 nucleotides are TGTGCCAGCACCGTTGCAGCGAGGGGCTCCTATAATTCACCCCTCCACTTT. Full variable domain (rest looked up from reference TRBV5-5 and TRBJ1-6): DAGVTQSPTHLIKTRGQQVTLRCSPISGHKSVSWYQQVLGQGPQFIFQYYEKEERGRGNFPDRFSARQFPNYSSELNVNALLLGDSALYLCASTVAARGSYNSPLHFGNGTRLTVT.

V is TRBV6-5 and J is TRBJ2-7; D is uncertain. This CDR3 contains 15 residues. In germline, CDR1 is MNHEY, CDR2 SVGAGI. The V and J ends lost 4 bases and 4 bases respectively, with 17 bases between them. The CDR3 sequence: CASSSRTANPYEQYF. The DNA for the CDR3 is TGTGCCAGCAGTTCCAGGACGGCAAACCCATACGAGCAGTACTTC.

The chain is built from TRBV7-2 and TRBJ2-5; D gene ambiguous. Germline V CDR1 and CDR2: SGHTA, FQGNSA. Trimming stripped 1 base from V and 4 bases from J, with 13 bases between. CDR3 length equals 15 residues. The CDR3 loop reads CASSLESWIPETQYF. DNA for the CDR3: TGTGCCAGCAGCTTAGAGAGTTGGATTCCAGAGACCCAGTACTTC.

The gene calls are TRBV6-6 and TRBJ1-1; TRBD1 aligns across 9 bases. Germline V lookup: CDR1 MNHNY, CDR2 SVGAGI (reference sequence). The CDR3 is 19 residues long. The V segment lost 3 bases and the J segment 6 bases; nucleotides outside the gene matches: 20. The CDR3 sequence is CASSYRRAPIGQGTSEAFF. In DNA form, the CDR3 reads TGTGCCAGCAGTTATAGGCGTGCTCCAATCGGACAGGGGACATCTGAAGCTTTCTTT.

The rearrangement joins TRBV19 to TRBJ1-1; D possibly corresponds to TRBD1 (6 bases). Trimming took 8 bases from V and 7 from J, leaving 14 bases between them. CDR1 and CDR2 (germline): LNHDA, SQIVND (reference sequence). The CDR3 length is 12 residues. DNA for the CDR3: TGTGCCAGTGGGTACAGGGATATTGAAGCTTTCTTT. Encoded protein: CASGYRDIEAFF.

This clonotype was seen many times. V is TRBV4-3 and J is TRBJ1-5; D remains ambiguous. V was clipped by 0 bases and J by 6 bases, with 9 bases between them. The length of the CDR3 is 14 residues. Germline values: CDR1 LGHNA, CDR2 YSLEER. The CDR3: CASSQDLGSQPQHF. The DNA for the CDR3 is TGCGCCAGCAGCCAAGACTTGGGGAGTCAGCCCCAGCATTTT.

V usage is TRBV11-2 and J usage is TRBJ1-2; TRBD1 might be the D (6 bases). V was shortened by 0 bases and J by 14 bases, with 19 bases between the two germline ends. This CDR3 region has 14 residues. Per the germline V gene, CDR1 is SGHAT and CDR2 is FQNNGV. The CDR3 DNA sequence: TGTGCCAGCAGCTTAGACCCCTCAGCAGGGGTGACTACCTTC. Encoded protein: CASSLDPSAGVTTF.

The chain uses TRBV20-1 and TRBJ2-3; D assignment may be TRBD1 or TRBD2 (5 bases each). CDR1 DFQATT and CDR2 SNEGSKA come from the germline V gene (reference sequence). V was pared by 6 bases and J by 5 bases, with 15 bases between. CDR3 length: 13 residues. CDR3 DNA: TGCAGTGCCAAGAGGGGAGTTAGAGATACGCAGTATTTT. Translating gives CSAKRGVRDTQYF.

This clonotype was seen repeatedly, ten times or more. This chain connects TRBV20-1 to TRBJ2-7; 8 nucleotides align to TRBD2. Germline CDR1 DFQATT, CDR2 SNEGSKA (reference sequence). Unmatched junction bases numbered 9, after V lost 2 bases and J lost 3 bases. CDR3 length equals 15 residues. The CDR3 reads CSARRPAGARYEQYF. CDR3 coding DNA: TGCAGTGCTAGACGGCCAGCGGGGGCACGCTACGAGCAGTACTTC.

The chain couples TRBV24-1 to TRBJ1-2; TRBD1 agrees at 9 bases. The CDR3 is 14 residues long. With 6 bases clipped from V and 8 bases from J, the junction kept 9 bases outside the gene matches. CDR1 and CDR2 (germline): KGHDR, SFDVKD. CDR3 DNA: TGTGCCACCAGTTCCAGGGACAGGGCGTACGGCTACACCTTC. This codes for CATSSRDRAYGYTF.

This clonotype was recorded many times. The genes are TRBV5-1 and TRBJ1-2; no clear D. The length of the CDR3 is 12 residues. In germline, CDR1 is SGHRS, CDR2 YFSETQ. V was cut by 7 bases and J by 4 bases, with 11 bases left in between. The CDR3 protein is CASGQDLYGYTF. The CDR3 bases are TGCGCCAGCGGGCAGGATCTCTATGGCTACACCTTC.

This clonotype showed up many times. This chain joins TRBV7-3 and TRBJ2-5; 7 nucleotides match TRBD2. This CDR3 has 13 residues. The V gene's germline CDR1 is SGHTA and CDR2 FQGTGA. Unmatched junction bases numbered 7, after V lost 5 bases and J lost 7 bases. The CDR3 DNA is TGTGCCAGCAGCCCCGGGGTAGCGGGGACCCAGTACTTC. Its translation: CASSPGVAGTQYF. Together with reference TRBV7-3 and TRBJ2-5, the CDR3 gives the full variable domain: GAGVSQTPSNKVTEKGKYVELRCDPISGHTALYWYRQSLGQGPEFLIYFQGTGAADDSGLPNDRFFAVRPEGSVSTLKIQRTERGDSAVYLCASSPGVAGTQYFGPGTRLLVL.

The chain combines TRBV9 with TRBJ2-7; a weak D match, TRBD2 (5 bases). CDR3 length: 14 residues. Germline V gene sequence: CDR1 SGDLS, CDR2 YYNGEE. V lost 3 bases, J lost 4 bases, and 14 bases lay in between. CDR3 nucleotide sequence: TGTGCCAGCAGCGCCCCAGAGGGTCAGTACGAGCAGTACTTC. As protein: CASSAPEGQYEQYF.

The genes are TRBV7-2 and TRBJ1-2; D possibly corresponds to TRBD1 (5 bases). The CDR3 consists of 13 residues. The germline V gene encodes CDR1 SGHTA and CDR2 FQGNSA. Trimming stripped 7 bases from V and 6 bases from J, with 15 bases between. CDR3 DNA sequence: TGTGCCAGCATCACTTCCGGGGACGATGGCTACACCTTC. Translating gives CASITSGDDGYTF.